This note documents a single TCR beta chain sequence. Its specificity is unknown. Trimming removed 2 bases from V and 10 bases from J, with 15 bases in between. Germline V lookup: CDR1 SGHDN, CDR2 FVKESK. The CDR3 is 13 residues long. TCRdb's table, derived via immunoSEQ multiplex PCR, lists solely in-frame clones and lacks some. The table includes roughly 21,000 clones, approximately 83% detected once. This sample was included in a study of T cells after posttransplantation cyclophosphamide. Study results and limitations: Recipient CMV seropositivity and CMV reactivation strongly tracked TRB clonality. Blood and skin or GI T cell repertoires showed limited TRB overlap. Donor-recipient repertoire similarity was low at 1-2 months, rising over year one.

Methotrexate plus calcineurin inhibitor accompanied controls' myeloablative marrow transplants; sampling was 1 year later. Sequenced here: PBMCs, sampled about 360 days after allogeneic stem cell transplant with calcineurin inhibitor and methotrexate. This receptor was identified in a female patient aged 30 to 45 who received an allogeneic stem cell transplant from an unrelated donor, was CMV-positive, and had acute and chronic GVHD. A share of the T cells may be of graft donor origin. This chain uses TRBV14 with TRBJ2-7, with D possibly TRBD2 on 6 matching bases. CDR3 DNA sequence: TGTGCCAGCAGCCAAAGTCCTGGGGGGAACCAGTACTTC. Protein sequence: CASSQSPGGNQYF. The complete variable domain, with remaining parts taken from reference TRBV14 and TRBJ2-7, reads EAGVTQFPSHSVIEKGQTVTLRCDPISGHDNLYWYRRVMGKEIKFLLHFVKESKQDESGMPNNRFLAERTGGTYSTLKVQPAELEDSGVYFCASSQSPGGNQYFGPGTRLTVT.